A few counts support the clone carrying this TCR beta chain. Antigen specificity is unknown. Isolated RNA was reverse transcribed in full, so expressed TCRB transcripts were sequenced. TCRdb keeps only in-frame clones here, not all; method: immunoSEQ multiplex PCR. The table lists about 390,000 clones, 9.6% of them singletons. This record comes from a study of beta chain features in type 1 diabetes. Looked up from germline, CDR1 is SGHNT and CDR2 is YENEEA. The V end was cut by 4 bases, the J end by 2 bases, with 21 bases between. The CDR3 covers 18 residues. Study observations and caveats: The study notes PCR might favor shorter templates equally in patients and controls. Among patients with Type 1 diabetes, TCRB CDR3s were moderately but significantly shorter in every one of the four CD4+ subsets. At VDJ recombination sites, type 1 diabetes patients had fewer insertions and more deleted nucleotides. Small HLA sub-analyses could not settle whether HLA shapes TCRB rearrangement.

Sample: central memory CD4+ T cells from blood. The receptor was isolated from a man aged 30 to 45 with type 1 diabetes. The V and J genes are TRBV11-3 and TRBJ2-1; D might be TRBD2 (7 bases). The CDR3 is CASSSEGGGSTTYNEQFF. For the CDR3, the DNA is TGTGCCAGCAGCTCCGAGGGGGGCGGGAGTACGACCTACAATGAGCAGTTCTTC.